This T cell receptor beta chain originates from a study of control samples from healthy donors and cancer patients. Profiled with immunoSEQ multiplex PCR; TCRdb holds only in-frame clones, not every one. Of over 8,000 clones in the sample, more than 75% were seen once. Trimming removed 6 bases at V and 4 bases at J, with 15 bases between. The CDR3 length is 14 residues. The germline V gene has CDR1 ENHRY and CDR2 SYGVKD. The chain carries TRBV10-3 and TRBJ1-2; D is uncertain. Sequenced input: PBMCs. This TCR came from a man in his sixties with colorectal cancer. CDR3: CAISGGAAGYGYTF. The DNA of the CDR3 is TGTGCCATCAGCGGCGGTGCGGCGGGCTATGGCTACACCTTC.